The rows below give T cell receptor beta chains drawn from one sample of a study of Ad26.COV2.S vaccination and SARS-CoV-2 variants. Only in-frame clones appear in the TCRdb table, and some are missing; sequencing was by immunoSEQ multiplex PCR. The table has more than 300,000 clones, around four fifths seen once. This specimen consisted of peripheral blood, obtained in a trial of Ad26.COV2.S vaccine versus placebo. The receptors here all came from a person between 18 and 59 years old who received the Ad26.COV2.S COVID-19 vaccine or a placebo. Each CDR3 is given with its conserved first and last residue. The order of the fields is J gene, D gene, V gene, clone size, CDR3 DNA, CDR3 protein. D genes are given only for firm matches. Clone sizes are given selectively: once, few, many, or a class where the clone is expanded.

J gene: TRBJ2-7; D gene: .; V gene: TRBV2; clone size: .; CDR3 DNA: TGTGCCAGCAGCGTCGGGCATACGATCTACGAGCAGTACTTC; CDR3 protein: CASSVGHTIYEQYF
J gene: TRBJ2-5; D gene: .; V gene: TRBV2; clone size: .; CDR3 DNA: TGTGCCAGCACTAAAGTAGCCCCCAAAGAGACCCAGTACTTC; CDR3 protein: CASTKVAPKETQYF
J gene: TRBJ2-3; D gene: .; V gene: TRBV15; clone size: .; CDR3 DNA: TGTGCCACCAGCAGAGAACTGATTCCTAGCACAGATACGCAGTATTTT; CDR3 protein: CATSRELIPSTDTQYF
J gene: TRBJ1-2; D gene: .; V gene: TRBV3-1/TRBV3-2; clone size: .; CDR3 DNA: TGTGCCAGCAGCCGCACTACAGGACAGCGCCGCTACACCTTC; CDR3 protein: CASSRTTGQRRYTF
J gene: TRBJ2-7; D gene: TRBD1; V gene: TRBV19; clone size: .; CDR3 DNA: TGTGCCAGTAGTATGATCGTCCGGACAGGGTCTGAATCCCTCTACGAGCAGTACTTC; CDR3 protein: CASSMIVRTGSESLYEQYF
J gene: TRBJ2-7; D gene: .; V gene: TRBV3-1/TRBV3-2; clone size: once; CDR3 DNA: TGTGCCAGCAGCCAGCGTCGGGACGGGGACTACGAGCAGTACTTC; CDR3 protein: CASSQRRDGDYEQYF
J gene: TRBJ1-1; D gene: .; V gene: TRBV7-9; clone size: .; CDR3 DNA: TGTGCCAGCAGCTCCCGCCCGGGTGGGATAGACAGCGCCACTGAAGCTTTCTTT; CDR3 protein: CASSSRPGGIDSATEAFF
J gene: TRBJ2-3; D gene: .; V gene: TRBV5-1; clone size: .; CDR3 DNA: TGCGCCAGCAGCTTAAGAGATACGCAGTATTTT; CDR3 protein: CASSLRDTQYF
J gene: TRBJ2-3; D gene: .; V gene: TRBV5-1; clone size: .; CDR3 DNA: TGCGCCAGCAGCTTGGCAGGAAGGGTCACAGATACGCAGTATTTT; CDR3 protein: CASSLAGRVTDTQYF
J gene: TRBJ1-2; D gene: .; V gene: TRBV19; clone size: .; CDR3 DNA: TGTGCCAGTAGGGACAGTGCCGCTGGCTACACCTTC; CDR3 protein: CASRDSAAGYTF
J gene: TRBJ1-3; D gene: .; V gene: TRBV2; clone size: .; CDR3 DNA: TGTGCCTCCTCCGGGGGCTCGGGGACCATATATTTT; CDR3 protein: CASSGGSGTIYF
J gene: TRBJ2-3; D gene: .; V gene: TRBV4-2; clone size: .; CDR3 DNA: TGTGCCAGCAGGAGTGTGGGTGGCACAGATACGCAGTATTTT; CDR3 protein: CASRSVGGTDTQYF
J gene: TRBJ1-1; D gene: .; V gene: TRBV12-3/TRBV12-4; clone size: .; CDR3 DNA: TGTGCCAGCAGTAGGACCTTGAACACTGAAGCTTTCTTT; CDR3 protein: CASSRTLNTEAFF
J gene: TRBJ1-2; D gene: .; V gene: TRBV13; clone size: .; CDR3 DNA: TGTGCCAGCAGCTCCGACAAGTTGTATGGCTACACCTTC; CDR3 protein: CASSSDKLYGYTF
J gene: TRBJ1-2; D gene: .; V gene: TRBV28; clone size: .; CDR3 DNA: TGTGCCGACAACGGCCGTCTGTTGAATAACTATGGCTACACCTTC; CDR3 protein: CADNGRLLNNYGYTF
J gene: TRBJ2-3; D gene: .; V gene: TRBV28; clone size: .; CDR3 DNA: TGTGCCATCCAACGGGCAGGTTTTGATACGCAGTATTTT; CDR3 protein: CAIQRAGFDTQYF
J gene: TRBJ1-2; D gene: .; V gene: TRBV7-2; clone size: .; CDR3 DNA: TGTGCCAGCAGCTCCTATAACTATGGCTACACCTTC; CDR3 protein: CASSSYNYGYTF
J gene: TRBJ2-3; D gene: .; V gene: TRBV2; clone size: .; CDR3 DNA: TGTGCCAGCAGTGATACCCCACCCGGGGGGCAGGCAGATACGCAGTATTTT; CDR3 protein: CASSDTPPGGQADTQYF
J gene: TRBJ2-1; D gene: .; V gene: TRBV3-1/TRBV3-2; clone size: once; CDR3 DNA: TGTGCCAGCAGCCAAGGCAGGGTGGATGAGCAGTTCTTC; CDR3 protein: CASSQGRVDEQFF
J gene: TRBJ2-7; D gene: TRBD2; V gene: TRBV28; clone size: .; CDR3 DNA: TGTGCCAGCTACTCCGCAAGGTGGGGACTAGCGGGGTCCAGCTCCTACGAGCAGTACTTC; CDR3 protein: CASYSARWGLAGSSSYEQYF
J gene: TRBJ1-2; D gene: .; V gene: TRBV6-6; clone size: .; CDR3 DNA: TGTGCCAGTCTCCGGGGTGCGGAGGGTGGCTACACCTTC; CDR3 protein: CASLRGAEGGYTF
J gene: TRBJ1-1; D gene: .; V gene: TRBV7-8; clone size: .; CDR3 DNA: TGTGCCAGCAGCTTAGGAGGACGATCAGCTTTCTTT; CDR3 protein: CASSLGGRSAFF
J gene: TRBJ1-3; D gene: TRBD1; V gene: TRBV18; clone size: .; CDR3 DNA: TGTGCCAGCTCACCCGTCCCGGGACAGGGAAACACCATATATTTT; CDR3 protein: CASSPVPGQGNTIYF
J gene: TRBJ2-2; D gene: TRBD2; V gene: TRBV7-9; clone size: few; CDR3 DNA: TGTGCCAGCAGCTTATCGGGGAAGCGGGGAAACACCGGGGAGCTGTTTTTT; CDR3 protein: CASSLSGKRGNTGELFF
J gene: TRBJ2-2; D gene: .; V gene: TRBV6-6; clone size: .; CDR3 DNA: TGTGCCAGCAGTTATTTCGGGAACACCGGGGAGCTGTTTTTT; CDR3 protein: CASSYFGNTGELFF
J gene: TRBJ2-7; D gene: .; V gene: TRBV12-3/TRBV12-4; clone size: once; CDR3 DNA: TGTGCCAGCAGTAACAGGGACGAGCAGTACTTC; CDR3 protein: CASSNRDEQYF
J gene: TRBJ2-5; D gene: .; V gene: TRBV5-5; clone size: .; CDR3 DNA: TGTGCCAGCAGCCTCCGGGCAGGGGGGAGGCAAGAGACCCAGTACTTC; CDR3 protein: CASSLRAGGRQETQYF
J gene: TRBJ1-1; D gene: .; V gene: TRBV9; clone size: .; CDR3 DNA: TGTGCCAGCAGCGTAGGGGGTGGCGAAGCTTTCTTT; CDR3 protein: CASSVGGGEAFF
J gene: TRBJ2-5; D gene: .; V gene: TRBV7-2; clone size: .; CDR3 DNA: TGTGCCAGCAGCTTAAGAGGGTACCAAGAGACCCAGTACTTC; CDR3 protein: CASSLRGYQETQYF
J gene: TRBJ1-6; D gene: .; V gene: TRBV5-4; clone size: few; CDR3 DNA: TGTGCCAGCAGCCGGGTTTTAGGGGACGCTTCACCCCTCCACTTT; CDR3 protein: CASSRVLGDASPLHF
J gene: TRBJ2-1; D gene: TRBD2; V gene: TRBV4-1; clone size: .; CDR3 DNA: TGCGCCAGCAGCCCCCGGGAAGGAGCGGGGTGGTACAATGAGCAGTTCTTC; CDR3 protein: CASSPREGAGWYNEQFF
J gene: TRBJ2-4; D gene: .; V gene: TRBV7-2; clone size: .; CDR3 DNA: TGTGCCAGCAGCTTAGGGGATCCCAAAAACATTCAGTACTTC; CDR3 protein: CASSLGDPKNIQYF
J gene: TRBJ1-5; D gene: .; V gene: TRBV7-9; clone size: .; CDR3 DNA: TGTGCCAGCAGGGGTGGCCGAAGCAATCAGCCCCAGCATTTT; CDR3 protein: CASRGGRSNQPQHF
J gene: TRBJ1-6; D gene: .; V gene: TRBV6-5; clone size: .; CDR3 DNA: TGTGCCAGCAGTTATCAGGCCTCCTATAATTCACCCCTCCACTTT; CDR3 protein: CASSYQASYNSPLHF
J gene: TRBJ2-5; D gene: TRBD2; V gene: TRBV7-9; clone size: .; CDR3 DNA: TGTGCCAGCAGCACCCGACTAGCGGGGGAGGGAGAGACCCAGTACTTC; CDR3 protein: CASSTRLAGEGETQYF
J gene: TRBJ1-1; D gene: .; V gene: TRBV29-1; clone size: .; CDR3 DNA: TGCAGCGGGGGACATAAGGGGACTGAAGCTTTCTTT; CDR3 protein: CSGGHKGTEAFF
J gene: TRBJ2-3; D gene: TRBD1; V gene: TRBV29-1; clone size: .; CDR3 DNA: TGCAGCGTGGCTGGACAGGGGGCTGGGGATACGCAGTATTTT; CDR3 protein: CSVAGQGAGDTQYF
J gene: TRBJ2-7; D gene: TRBD2; V gene: TRBV9; clone size: few; CDR3 DNA: TGTGCCAGCAGCCCCCGCGGGGGGACTCCCTCCTACGAGCAGTACTTC; CDR3 protein: CASSPRGGTPSYEQYF
J gene: TRBJ1-1; D gene: .; V gene: TRBV7-3; clone size: .; CDR3 DNA: TGTGCCAGCAGCTCGACAGGGAACACTGAAGCTTTCTTT; CDR3 protein: CASSSTGNTEAFF
J gene: TRBJ2-3; D gene: TRBD2; V gene: TRBV5-1; clone size: .; CDR3 DNA: TGCGCCAGCAGAACCGGGACTAGCGGATCGACAGATACGCAGTATTTT; CDR3 protein: CASRTGTSGSTDTQYF
J gene: TRBJ1-1; D gene: TRBD1; V gene: TRBV7-8; clone size: .; CDR3 DNA: TGTGCCAGCAGCTTAAGGGACAGGAGTGAACCTTTCTTT; CDR3 protein: CASSLRDRSEPFF
J gene: TRBJ2-2; D gene: TRBD1; V gene: TRBV25-1; clone size: .; CDR3 DNA: TGTGCCAGCAGTGATCAGGGGGCGAACACCGGGGAGCTGTTTTTT; CDR3 protein: CASSDQGANTGELFF
J gene: TRBJ1-2; D gene: .; V gene: TRBV18; clone size: .; CDR3 DNA: TGTGCCAGCTCAACACGACAGAGGATCAACTATGGCTACACCTTC; CDR3 protein: CASSTRQRINYGYTF
J gene: TRBJ2-2; D gene: .; V gene: TRBV2; clone size: once; CDR3 DNA: TGTGCCAGCACCACGGACAGAAGCACCGGGGAGCTGTTTTTT; CDR3 protein: CASTTDRSTGELFF
J gene: TRBJ1-6; D gene: .; V gene: TRBV6-5; clone size: .; CDR3 DNA: TGTGCCAGCAGTTACGGTCAGCGAACTAATTCACCCCTCCACTTT; CDR3 protein: CASSYGQRTNSPLHF
J gene: TRBJ2-7; D gene: .; V gene: TRBV9; clone size: few; CDR3 DNA: TGTGCCAGCAGCGTAGGATCAGGGCGGGAATCGGAGCAGTACTTC; CDR3 protein: CASSVGSGRESEQYF